These T cell receptor beta chains were read from a single sample in a study of blood T cell repertoires in COVID-19. The method was immunoSEQ multiplex PCR; TCRdb's version includes in-frame clones alone and lacks a portion of them. The sample records around 110,000 clones, about four fifths being singletons. Source material: peripheral blood. These receptors were collected from a woman between 65 and 79 years old with acute or convalescent COVID-19. CDR3s include the opening cysteine and the closing phenylalanine or tryptophan. Each record gives: CDR3 DNA, CDR3 protein, V gene, clone size, J gene, D gene. A D gene is named only where the DNA matches it firmly. The size of a clone is reported for some rows only, either as once, few or many, or as a class for expanded clones.

CDR3 DNA: TGTGCCAGCAGCTTAGGACCGACAGGGGATGTTAATGAAAAACTGTTTTTT
CDR3 protein: CASSLGPTGDVNEKLFF
V gene: TRBV7-8
clone size: NA
J gene: TRBJ1-4
D gene: TRBD1

CDR3 DNA: TGTGCCAGCAGCTTAGGCTGGCGGGGGAGGAATGAGCAGTTCTTC
CDR3 protein: CASSLGWRGRNEQFF
V gene: TRBV7-9
clone size: NA
J gene: TRBJ2-1
D gene: TRBD2

CDR3 DNA: TGTGCCAGTAGTTTTAGCGGAGGGCCAGATACGCAGTATTTT
CDR3 protein: CASSFSGGPDTQYF
V gene: TRBV19
clone size: few
J gene: TRBJ2-3
D gene: NA

CDR3 DNA: TGTGCCAGCAGTGCCTTTGATGAGCAGTTCTTC
CDR3 protein: CASSAFDEQFF
V gene: TRBV2
clone size: NA
J gene: TRBJ2-1
D gene: NA

CDR3 DNA: TGTGCCAGCAGCAAACAGGGGAATCACTATGGCTACACCTTC
CDR3 protein: CASSKQGNHYGYTF
V gene: TRBV9
clone size: NA
J gene: TRBJ1-2
D gene: TRBD1

CDR3 DNA: TGTGCCAGCAGCTTCCCCGGGACATCAGCAGCAGATACGCAGTATTTT
CDR3 protein: CASSFPGTSAADTQYF
V gene: TRBV9
clone size: NA
J gene: TRBJ2-3
D gene: NA

CDR3 DNA: TGTGCCAGCTCCCCGGGGACAGCCTTCTACAATGAGCAGTTCTTC
CDR3 protein: CASSPGTAFYNEQFF
V gene: TRBV18
clone size: NA
J gene: TRBJ2-1
D gene: TRBD1

CDR3 DNA: TGTGCCAGCAGCTTGAAACTAGCGGGGGATGATACGCAGTATTTT
CDR3 protein: CASSLKLAGDDTQYF
V gene: TRBV5-4
clone size: NA
J gene: TRBJ2-3
D gene: TRBD2

CDR3 DNA: TGTGCCAGCAGCCCTGTACGGGAGCAGTTCTTC
CDR3 protein: CASSPVREQFF
V gene: TRBV7-2
clone size: NA
J gene: TRBJ2-1
D gene: NA

CDR3 DNA: TGTGCCAGCAGCTTAAGGTCCATCGGGTCCACCTTC
CDR3 protein: CASSLRSIGSTF
V gene: TRBV13
clone size: NA
J gene: TRBJ1-2
D gene: NA

CDR3 DNA: TGCGCCAGCAGCCAAGTTTTCAGGAATAATGAGCAGTACTTC
CDR3 protein: CASSQVFRNNEQYF
V gene: TRBV4-1
clone size: few
J gene: TRBJ2-7
D gene: NA

CDR3 DNA: TGTGCCAGCAGTGAGGCCAGGACAGGAAGCTATGGCTACACCTTC
CDR3 protein: CASSEARTGSYGYTF
V gene: TRBV6-1
clone size: NA
J gene: TRBJ1-2
D gene: TRBD1

CDR3 DNA: TGTGCCAGCAGCTCCCCGGGACAGCCCAATTCACCCCTCCACTTT
CDR3 protein: CASSSPGQPNSPLHF
V gene: TRBV5-4
clone size: once
J gene: TRBJ1-6
D gene: TRBD1

CDR3 DNA: TGTGCCAGCAGTGGAGGGACAGGGAGCTACGAGCAGTACTTC
CDR3 protein: CASSGGTGSYEQYF
V gene: TRBV2
clone size: NA
J gene: TRBJ2-7
D gene: TRBD1

CDR3 DNA: TGTGCCAGCAGTGAGCAACGAGGGGGTACGGAGACCCAGTACTTC
CDR3 protein: CASSEQRGGTETQYF
V gene: TRBV25-1
clone size: few
J gene: TRBJ2-5
D gene: NA

CDR3 DNA: TGTGCCCTAAGGGTAGGGGACTGCGTCTATGGCTACACCTTC
CDR3 protein: CALRVGDCVYGYTF
V gene: TRBV24-1
clone size: NA
J gene: TRBJ1-2
D gene: NA

CDR3 DNA: TGTGCCAGCAGCTTAGACGGAGCGGGGGGGCCCCAAGATACGCAGTATTTT
CDR3 protein: CASSLDGAGGPQDTQYF
V gene: TRBV7-6
clone size: NA
J gene: TRBJ2-3
D gene: TRBD2

CDR3 DNA: TGTGCCAGCAGCCCAGTGGGCGGGAGCTACAATGAGCAGTTCTTC
CDR3 protein: CASSPVGGSYNEQFF
V gene: TRBV7-9
clone size: NA
J gene: TRBJ2-1
D gene: TRBD2

CDR3 DNA: TGTGCCAGCAGCTCCGCCAAGGGGGTCCAAGAGACCCAGTACTTC
CDR3 protein: CASSSAKGVQETQYF
V gene: TRBV5-5
clone size: NA
J gene: TRBJ2-5
D gene: NA

CDR3 DNA: TGTGCCAGCAGCCCGCGGACAGGGGTAACGAGCACAGATACGCAGTATTTT
CDR3 protein: CASSPRTGVTSTDTQYF
V gene: TRBV7-3
clone size: NA
J gene: TRBJ2-3
D gene: TRBD1

CDR3 DNA: TGCGCCAGCAGTGAGGGGACAGGCCACACAGATACGCAGTATTTT
CDR3 protein: CASSEGTGHTDTQYF
V gene: TRBV10-1
clone size: NA
J gene: TRBJ2-3
D gene: TRBD1

CDR3 DNA: TGTGCCATCAGTGAAGTGGCAGGGCATAATTCACCCCTCCACTTT
CDR3 protein: CAISEVAGHNSPLHF
V gene: TRBV10-3
clone size: NA
J gene: TRBJ1-6
D gene: NA

CDR3 DNA: TGCAGTGCTAGTCTACCCAACAGGGGTAGTCAGCCCCAGCATTTT
CDR3 protein: CSASLPNRGSQPQHF
V gene: TRBV20-1
clone size: NA
J gene: TRBJ1-5
D gene: TRBD1

CDR3 DNA: TGCGCCAGCAGCTTGCCTCTAGCGGGGGACCGCAATGAGCAGTTCTTC
CDR3 protein: CASSLPLAGDRNEQFF
V gene: TRBV5-1
clone size: NA
J gene: TRBJ2-1
D gene: TRBD2

CDR3 DNA: TGTGCCAGCGCCCGGGATCTCTATGGCTACACCTTC
CDR3 protein: CASARDLYGYTF
V gene: TRBV7-9
clone size: NA
J gene: TRBJ1-2
D gene: NA

CDR3 DNA: TGTGCCAGTAGTGTCAAGGGGGACACTGAAGCTTTCTTT
CDR3 protein: CASSVKGDTEAFF
V gene: TRBV19
clone size: NA
J gene: TRBJ1-1
D gene: NA

CDR3 DNA: TGTGCCAGCAACACAGGCACTTCCTCAGATACGCAGTATTTT
CDR3 protein: CASNTGTSSDTQYF
V gene: TRBV21-1
clone size: once
J gene: TRBJ2-3
D gene: NA

CDR3 DNA: TGTGCCAGCAGTCCTCCAAGGGGGGGACGCTCCTATAATTCACCCCTCCACTTT
CDR3 protein: CASSPPRGGRSYNSPLHF
V gene: TRBV6-6
clone size: NA
J gene: TRBJ1-6
D gene: NA

CDR3 DNA: TGTGCCAGCAGTGAAAGCCGCGGGACAGGATCTTCACCCCTCCACTTT
CDR3 protein: CASSESRGTGSSPLHF
V gene: TRBV6-1
clone size: many
J gene: TRBJ1-6
D gene: TRBD1

CDR3 DNA: TGTGCCATTACGGCCGGGACAGGGAGAGAGCAGTACTTC
CDR3 protein: CAITAGTGREQYF
V gene: TRBV2
clone size: NA
J gene: TRBJ2-7
D gene: TRBD1

CDR3 DNA: TGTGCCTGGAGCCCAGGGGAGTGGACTGAAGCTTTCTTT
CDR3 protein: CAWSPGEWTEAFF
V gene: TRBV30
clone size: NA
J gene: TRBJ1-1
D gene: NA

CDR3 DNA: TGTGCCAGCAGAAAGGGGGACCGCAACACTGAAGCTTTCTTT
CDR3 protein: CASRKGDRNTEAFF
V gene: TRBV7-6
clone size: once
J gene: TRBJ1-1
D gene: NA

CDR3 DNA: TGTGCCAGCAGTTACTCGAGACAGGGATTGAACATTCAGTACTTC
CDR3 protein: CASSYSRQGLNIQYF
V gene: TRBV6-5
clone size: NA
J gene: TRBJ2-4
D gene: TRBD1

CDR3 DNA: TGCGCCAGCAGCCAATCATCCTGGGCGGGGCCAGGGGAGCAGTACTTC
CDR3 protein: CASSQSSWAGPGEQYF
V gene: TRBV4-3
clone size: few
J gene: TRBJ2-7
D gene: NA

CDR3 DNA: TGTGCCAGTAGTATCGCGGGACAGGGGCGGGGAGGCTACACCTTC
CDR3 protein: CASSIAGQGRGGYTF
V gene: TRBV19
clone size: NA
J gene: TRBJ1-2
D gene: TRBD1

CDR3 DNA: TGTGCCAGCAGCCAAGCTTTCGGGGAGCTGTTTTTT
CDR3 protein: CASSQAFGELFF
V gene: TRBV14
clone size: NA
J gene: TRBJ2-2
D gene: NA

CDR3 DNA: TGTGCCAGCAGCCAAGATTGGACAGGGGGAATGAACACTGAAGCTTTCTTT
CDR3 protein: CASSQDWTGGMNTEAFF
V gene: TRBV3-1/TRBV3-2
clone size: once
J gene: TRBJ1-1
D gene: TRBD1

CDR3 DNA: TGTGCCAGCAGCCCACAGGGTGTGAACACTGAAGCTTTCTTT
CDR3 protein: CASSPQGVNTEAFF
V gene: TRBV11-3
clone size: NA
J gene: TRBJ1-1
D gene: NA

CDR3 DNA: TGTGCCATCACTCCAGGGGTTTTGAAGAACACTGAAGCTTTCTTT
CDR3 protein: CAITPGVLKNTEAFF
V gene: TRBV10-3
clone size: once
J gene: TRBJ1-1
D gene: NA

CDR3 DNA: TGTGCTAGTGGTTTGGACCTCCAGGGGGCTCGAGGCTACACCTTC
CDR3 protein: CASGLDLQGARGYTF
V gene: TRBV12-5
clone size: NA
J gene: TRBJ1-2
D gene: TRBD1

CDR3 DNA: TGTGCCAGCAGTTACACGCAGGGTAGCTATGGCTACACCTTC
CDR3 protein: CASSYTQGSYGYTF
V gene: TRBV6-5
clone size: once
J gene: TRBJ1-2
D gene: NA

CDR3 DNA: TGTGCCAGCAAAGCAGCGGGGGGTTTTATCGGGGAGCTGTTTTTT
CDR3 protein: CASKAAGGFIGELFF
V gene: TRBV2
clone size: NA
J gene: TRBJ2-2
D gene: TRBD2

CDR3 DNA: TGTGCCAGCAGCTTGAGACAGGTTAACACCGGGGAGCTGTTTTTT
CDR3 protein: CASSLRQVNTGELFF
V gene: TRBV11-2
clone size: NA
J gene: TRBJ2-2
D gene: NA

CDR3 DNA: TGTGCAAGTCGCTTCGTCAGCGGGGGATCGTCCTACAATGAGCAGTTCTTC
CDR3 protein: CASRFVSGGSSYNEQFF
V gene: TRBV12-2
clone size: many
J gene: TRBJ2-1
D gene: NA

CDR3 DNA: TGTGCCAGCAGCTTGGGGCGGATAAACACTGAAGCTTTCTTT
CDR3 protein: CASSLGRINTEAFF
V gene: TRBV5-4
clone size: NA
J gene: TRBJ1-1
D gene: NA

CDR3 DNA: TGCAGTGCTAGTGGGACAGGAGATTCACCCCTCCACTTT
CDR3 protein: CSASGTGDSPLHF
V gene: TRBV20-1
clone size: NA
J gene: TRBJ1-6
D gene: TRBD1

CDR3 DNA: TGTGCCAGCAGCCAGAAGAGGTCTGCGGGGGTCACTGAAGCTTTCTTT
CDR3 protein: CASSQKRSAGVTEAFF
V gene: TRBV16
clone size: NA
J gene: TRBJ1-1
D gene: NA

CDR3 DNA: TGTGCCAGTAGGGACAGGGGGCTTAGCAATCAGCCCCAGCATTTT
CDR3 protein: CASRDRGLSNQPQHF
V gene: TRBV19
clone size: NA
J gene: TRBJ1-5
D gene: TRBD1

CDR3 DNA: TGTGCCAGCAGCGCCGGGACAGAAATGAACACTGAAGCTTTCTTT
CDR3 protein: CASSAGTEMNTEAFF
V gene: TRBV5-6
clone size: NA
J gene: TRBJ1-1
D gene: TRBD1

CDR3 DNA: TGTGCCAGCAGGCCGGGACAGATTATAAGGTTGAACACTGAAGCTTTCTTT
CDR3 protein: CASRPGQIIRLNTEAFF
V gene: TRBV2
clone size: once
J gene: TRBJ1-1
D gene: TRBD1

CDR3 DNA: TGTGCCAGCAGCGGGGCAGGGATATTGAACACTGAAGCTTTCTTT
CDR3 protein: CASSGAGILNTEAFF
V gene: TRBV5-4
clone size: NA
J gene: TRBJ1-1
D gene: NA

CDR3 DNA: TGTGCCAGCAGCCGAGGGGGCACTGAAGCTTTCTTT
CDR3 protein: CASSRGGTEAFF
V gene: TRBV7-6
clone size: NA
J gene: TRBJ1-1
D gene: NA

CDR3 DNA: TGTGCCAGCAGCCCCCCTGTCGAGAGAAACACCATATATTTT
CDR3 protein: CASSPPVERNTIYF
V gene: TRBV7-8
clone size: NA
J gene: TRBJ1-3
D gene: NA

CDR3 DNA: TGTGCCTGGAGTGCAAGCTCTAGCTCCTATAATTCACCCCTCCACTTT
CDR3 protein: CAWSASSSSYNSPLHF
V gene: TRBV30
clone size: NA
J gene: TRBJ1-6
D gene: NA

CDR3 DNA: TGTGCCACCAGTGATTTTCGCGGGGGCCAAGAGACCCAGTACTTC
CDR3 protein: CATSDFRGGQETQYF
V gene: TRBV24-1
clone size: NA
J gene: TRBJ2-5
D gene: TRBD2